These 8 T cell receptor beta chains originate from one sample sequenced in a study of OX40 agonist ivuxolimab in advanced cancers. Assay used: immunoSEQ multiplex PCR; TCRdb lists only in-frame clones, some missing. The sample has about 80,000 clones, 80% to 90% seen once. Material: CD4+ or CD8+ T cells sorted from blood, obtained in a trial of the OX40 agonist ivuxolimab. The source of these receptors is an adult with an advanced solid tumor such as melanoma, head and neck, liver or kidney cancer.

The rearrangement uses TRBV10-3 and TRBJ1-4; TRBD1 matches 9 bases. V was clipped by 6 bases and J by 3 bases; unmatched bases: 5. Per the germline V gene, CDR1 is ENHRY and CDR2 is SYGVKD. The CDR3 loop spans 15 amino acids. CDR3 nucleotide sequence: TGTGCCATCAGGGGGGACAGGGCTTCTAATGAAAAACTGTTTTTT. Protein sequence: CAIRGDRASNEKLFF.

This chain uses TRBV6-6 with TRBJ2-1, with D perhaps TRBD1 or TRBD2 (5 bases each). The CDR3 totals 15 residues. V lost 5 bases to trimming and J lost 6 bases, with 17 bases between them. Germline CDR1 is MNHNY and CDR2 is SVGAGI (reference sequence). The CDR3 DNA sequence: TGTGCCAGCAGTCGGGACCGTGGCCTGGTCAATGAGCAGTTCTTC. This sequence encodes CASSRDRGLVNEQFF.

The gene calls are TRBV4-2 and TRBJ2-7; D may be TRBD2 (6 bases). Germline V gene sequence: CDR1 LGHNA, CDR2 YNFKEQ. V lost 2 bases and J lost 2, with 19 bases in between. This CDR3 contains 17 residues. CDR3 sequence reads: CASSQSGTGAVTYEQYF. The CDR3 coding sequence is TGTGCCAGCAGCCAATCCGGGACGGGAGCAGTTACCTACGAGCAGTACTTC.

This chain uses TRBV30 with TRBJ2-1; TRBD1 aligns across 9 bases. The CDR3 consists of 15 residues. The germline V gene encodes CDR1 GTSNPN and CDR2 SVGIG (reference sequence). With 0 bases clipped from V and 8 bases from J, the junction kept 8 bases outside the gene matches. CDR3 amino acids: CAWSVGTGSSDEQFF. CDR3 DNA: TGTGCCTGGAGTGTAGGGACAGGGAGCTCGGATGAGCAGTTCTTC. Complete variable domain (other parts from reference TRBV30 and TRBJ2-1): SQTIHQWPATLVQPVGSPLSLECTVEGTSNPNLYWYRQAAGRGLQLLFYSVGIGQISSEVPQNLSASRPQDRQFILSSKKLLLSDSGFYLCAWSVGTGSSDEQFFGPGTRLTVL.

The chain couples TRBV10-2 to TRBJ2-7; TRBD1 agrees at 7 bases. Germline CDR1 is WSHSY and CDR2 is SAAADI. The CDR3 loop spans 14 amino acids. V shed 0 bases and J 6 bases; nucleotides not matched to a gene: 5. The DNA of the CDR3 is TGCGCCAGCAGTGAGTCGACAGGGTGGGGCGAGCAGTACTTC. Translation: CASSESTGWGEQYF.

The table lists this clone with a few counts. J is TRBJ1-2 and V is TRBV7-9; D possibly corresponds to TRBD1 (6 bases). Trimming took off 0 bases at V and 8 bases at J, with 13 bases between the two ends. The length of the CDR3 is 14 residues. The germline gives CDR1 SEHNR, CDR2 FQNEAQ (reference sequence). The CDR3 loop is CASSLADSAYGYTF. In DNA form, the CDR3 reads TGTGCCAGCAGCTTAGCGGACAGTGCTTACGGCTACACCTTC.

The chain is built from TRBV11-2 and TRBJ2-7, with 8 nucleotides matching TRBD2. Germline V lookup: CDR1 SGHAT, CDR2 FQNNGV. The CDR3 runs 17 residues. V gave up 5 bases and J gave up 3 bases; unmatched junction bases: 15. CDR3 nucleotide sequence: TGTGCCAGCAGCCCGCCCGGGGGGGTGGGCACAATCTACGAGCAGTACTTC. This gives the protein CASSPPGGVGTIYEQYF.

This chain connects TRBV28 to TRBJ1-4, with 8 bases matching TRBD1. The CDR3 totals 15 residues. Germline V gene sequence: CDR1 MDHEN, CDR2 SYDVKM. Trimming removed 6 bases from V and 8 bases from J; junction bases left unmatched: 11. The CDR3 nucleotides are TGTGCCAGCAGCCGAAGGACAGGGAGTAGAGAAAAACTGTTTTTT. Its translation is CASSRRTGSREKLFF.